The 28 T cell receptor beta chains below come from one sample, sequenced in a study of blood T cells in healthy people across ages. With a J-beta primer mix and a sample-barcoded 5' primer, a second PCR ran about 7 to 12 cycles. TCRdb reprocessed the 5' RACE reads with MiXCR, giving one entry per CDR3 protein. The table lists 550,000 to 700,000 distinct CDR3 sequences, approximately 30% of them singletons. The specimen sequenced was blood. The source of these receptors is an older woman in good health.

The chain has TRBV18 and TRBJ2-7; 9 bases match TRBD1. The CDR3 contains 15 residues. V lost 5 bases and J lost 7; bases outside the gene matches: 12. Germline values: CDR1 KGHSH, CDR2 LQKENI. The CDR3 spells CASSSQSGTGSEQYF. CDR3 sequence (DNA): TGTGCCAGCTCATCTCAGTCCGGGACAGGGAGTGAGCAGTACTTC.

The chain uses TRBV2 and TRBJ2-7, with 9 bases matching TRBD1. CDR1 is SNHLY and CDR2 is FYNNEI in the germline V gene. The CDR3 covers 15 residues. J lost 3 bases, V lost 10 bases, and 13 bases had no gene match. CDR3 region: CATTRGQGGDYEQYF. The DNA for the CDR3 is TGTGCCACCACAAGGGGACAGGGAGGGGACTACGAGCAGTACTTC.

V usage is TRBV6-2 or TRBV6-3 and J usage is TRBJ1-5; D unresolved. V lost 0 bases to trimming and J lost 6 bases, with 6 bases between them. The CDR3 length is 13 residues. The germline V gene encodes CDR1 MNHEY and CDR2 SVGEGT. CDR3: CASSYSDLQPQHF. CDR3 bases: TGTGCCAGCAGTTACTCGGACCTTCAGCCCCAGCATTTT.

This clonotype was seen only a few times. This CDR3 is CAINDRAYNEQFF. The CDR3 DNA sequence: TGTGCCATCAACGACAGGGCTTACAATGAGCAGTTCTTC. This sequence joins TRBV10-3 and TRBJ2-1; 7 bases map to TRBD1. This CDR3 spans 13 amino acids. The trim removed 7 bases at V and 4 bases at J, leaving 4 bases unmatched. The V gene's germline CDR1 is ENHRY and CDR2 SYGVKD.

This clonotype has a single count. This chain connects TRBV12-3 or TRBV12-4 to TRBJ2-5; 9 bases match TRBD1. The CDR3 contains 15 residues. V lost 7 bases to trimming and J lost 5 bases; unmatched junction nucleotides: 11. CDR3 loop: CASTEYGTGTETQYF. The CDR3 coding sequence is TGTGCCAGCACCGAATATGGGACAGGGACTGAGACCCAGTACTTC.

The chain recombines TRBV7-2 with TRBJ1-2, with 7 bases lining up with TRBD1. Trimming at V came to 1 base and at J to 2 bases, leaving 16 bases not matched to a gene. The CDR3 is 19 residues long. Looked up from germline, CDR1 is SGHTA and CDR2 is FQGNSA. The CDR3 is CASSLDSTGDRDRNYGYTF. Here the CDR3 DNA reads TGTGCCAGCAGCTTAGATAGTACCGGAGACAGGGATCGGAACTATGGCTACACCTTC.

There are a few counts of this clonotype. J is TRBJ2-7 and V is TRBV5-4; D is tentatively TRBD1 or TRBD2 (5 bases each). V was pared by 4 bases and J by 4 bases, with 9 bases between. Germline CDR1 SGHNT, CDR2 YYREEE (reference sequence). This CDR3 has 12 residues. The CDR3 sequence is CASSGDAYEQYF. CDR3 bases: TGTGCCAGCAGCGGGGACGCTTACGAGCAGTACTTC.

Only a few counts were recorded for this clonotype. Written as DNA, the CDR3 is TGCAGTGCTAGAGCCGGGACAGCAAACTATAATTCACCCCTCCACTTT. It translates to CSARAGTANYNSPLHF. The chain carries TRBV20-1 and TRBJ1-6, with TRBD1 matching over 7 bases. Germline V gene data show CDR1 as DFQATT and CDR2 as SNEGSKA (reference sequence). V dropped 1 base and J dropped 3; count of bases not matched to a gene: 6. The CDR3 runs to 16 residues.

Of note for this clonotype: A read error may be the cause here, since a much bigger clone is one base away. This chain joins TRBV10-3 and TRBJ2-5; TRBD2 agrees at 8 bases. Germline V gene lookup returns CDR1 ENHRY and CDR2 SYGVKD. CDR3 length equals 15 residues. CDR3 in amino acids: CAIIEGPAGASTQYF. The CDR3 DNA reads as TGTGCCATCATTGAGGGGCCAGCGGGGGCCTCTACCCAGTACTTC.

This chain links TRBV6-1 with TRBJ2-3, with 12 bases that match TRBD2. The V gene end was trimmed by 6 bases and the J gene end by 4 bases; junction bases not matched to a gene: 14. The length of the CDR3 is 18 residues. CDR1 is MNHNS and CDR2 is SASEGT in the germline V gene. The CDR3, as DNA: TGTGCCAGCAGCCGGTCGGGTGGACTAGCGGGGATATCAGATACGCAGTATTTT. Amino acids: CASSRSGGLAGISDTQYF.

The chain joins TRBV5-1 to TRBJ2-5; 8 nucleotides agree with TRBD1. The CDR3 runs to 15 residues. The germline V gene has CDR1 SGHRS and CDR2 YFSETQ. V shed 7 bases, J shed 5 bases, and the junction held 13 bases outside the gene matches. DNA for the CDR3: TGCGCCAGCTCCACCACCCCAGGGGGCGCGGAGACCCAGTACTTC. It yields the protein CASSTTPGGAETQYF. The variable domain in full, with the rest retrieved from reference TRBV5-1 and TRBJ2-5, is KAGVTQTPRYLIKTRGQQVTLSCSPISGHRSVSWYQQTPGQGLQFLFEYFSETQRNKGNFPGRFSGRQFSNSRSEMNVSTLELGDSALYLCASSTTPGGAETQYFGPGTRLLVL.

Only a few counts were recorded for this clonotype. CDR3 amino acids: CASSLNGAPETQYF. Written as DNA, the CDR3 is TGTGCCAGCAGCTTAAATGGAGCTCCTGAGACCCAGTACTTC. The gene calls are TRBV7-2 and TRBJ2-5; D is uncertain. V lost 2 bases to trimming and J lost 5 bases, with 12 bases between them. CDR1 and CDR2 (germline): SGHTA, FQGNSA. The CDR3 has 14 amino acids.

This clonotype appeared a few times. This sequence joins TRBV15 and TRBJ1-2; D is undetermined. The CDR3 spans 11 residues. Trimming removed 5 bases from V and 6 bases from J, with 7 bases in between. Germline V lookup: CDR1 LNHNV, CDR2 YYDKDF (reference sequence). CDR3 residues: CATSSPDGYTF. CDR3 in DNA: TGTGCCACCAGCTCCCCTGATGGCTACACCTTC. Full variable domain (rest looked up from reference TRBV15 and TRBJ1-2): DAMVIQNPRYQVTQFGKPVTLSCSQTLNHNVMYWYQQKSSQAPKLLFHYYDKDFNNEADTPDNFQSRRPNTSFCFLDIRSPGLGDTAMYLCATSSPDGYTFGSGTRLTVV.

The chain joins TRBV20-1 to TRBJ2-7; TRBD1 matches at 7 bases. The ends lost 2 bases at V and 6 bases at J; junction bases unmatched: 10. The CDR3 extends over 14 amino acids. Germline CDR1 reads DFQATT; CDR2 reads SNEGSKA (reference sequence). The CDR3 region has the DNA TGCAGTGCTAGAAGAGGGGGCGGGTATCTCGAGCAGTACTTC. It encodes CSARRGGGYLEQYF.

The V gene is TRBV6-2 or TRBV6-3, the J gene TRBJ1-1, with D possibly being TRBD1 (6 bases). The CDR3 length is 13 residues. Germline-derived CDR1 and CDR2 are MNHEY and SVGEGT. The V end was cut by 7 bases, the J end by 6 bases, with 15 bases between. Here the CDR3 DNA reads TGTGCCAGCAAGGTCATAAGGACAGCTGAAGCTTTCTTT. It yields the protein CASKVIRTAEAFF.

This clonotype came up a few times. The V and J genes are TRBV6-5 and TRBJ2-6, with D possibly TRBD1 on 6 matching bases. V lost 2 bases and J 2 bases, leaving 13 bases between the germline ends. The CDR3 totals 17 residues. Germline CDR1 MNHEY, CDR2 SVGAGI. The CDR3 reads CASSYEQGYAGANVLTF. CDR3 nucleotide sequence: TGTGCCAGCAGTTACGAGCAGGGGTATGCTGGGGCCAACGTCCTGACTTTC.

This sequence joins TRBV3-1 and TRBJ1-1, with D maybe TRBD1 (6 bases). V lost 1 base and J lost 7, with 16 bases in between. Germline values: CDR1 LGHDT, CDR2 YNNKEL (reference sequence). The CDR3 contains 15 residues. The CDR3, as DNA: TGTGCCAGCAGCCAAGTCGGGGGGGGCGCAGTTGAAGCTTTCTTT. Protein product: CASSQVGGGAVEAFF.

This clonotype was counted a few times. J is TRBJ2-2 and V is TRBV12-3 or TRBV12-4, with 12 bases identical to TRBD2. The V gene end was trimmed by 6 bases and the J gene end by 4 bases; junction bases not matched to a gene: 6. The CDR3 spans 16 residues. The CDR3 sequence: CASRRTSGGPTGELFF. The CDR3 coding sequence is TGTGCCAGCAGGAGAACTAGCGGGGGGCCCACCGGGGAGCTGTTTTTT.

This chain connects TRBV29-1 to TRBJ2-5; D possibly uses TRBD1 or TRBD2 (5 bases each). Trimming removed 1 base from V and 7 bases from J, with 19 bases in between. Germline lookup yields CDR1 SQVTM and CDR2 ANQGSEA. The CDR3 runs 15 residues. CDR3 nucleotide sequence: TGCAGCGTTGAAGCTCAGGAAGGGGAGCATGCGACCCAGTACTTC. It encodes CSVEAQEGEHATQYF.

This clonotype was counted between two and nine times. The chain uses TRBV4-2 and TRBJ2-5; TRBD2 matches 14 bases. Per germline, CDR1 LGHNA and CDR2 YNFKEQ. Losses at the gene ends were 1 base for V and 3 bases for J; bases not matched to a gene: 7. The CDR3 spans 18 residues. DNA for the CDR3: TGTGCCAGCAGCCAAGGACTAGCGGGGGGGCCAAGGGAAGAGACCCAGTACTTC. Translation: CASSQGLAGGPREETQYF.

This sequence joins TRBV6-1 and TRBJ1-1; no firm D call. This CDR3 has 15 residues. Looked up from germline, CDR1 is MNHNS and CDR2 is SASEGT. Trimming took 4 bases from V and 0 from J, leaving 12 bases between them. CDR3 residues: CASSGGRWVNTEAFF. The CDR3 coding sequence is TGTGCCAGCAGTGGTGGGAGATGGGTGAACACTGAAGCTTTCTTT.

There are a few counts of this clonotype. The V and J genes are TRBV20-1 and TRBJ1-6; 7 bases map to TRBD1. The CDR3 loop spans 14 amino acids. Per germline, CDR1 DFQATT and CDR2 SNEGSKA (reference sequence). V dropped 2 bases and J dropped 8; count of bases not matched to a gene: 6. In nucleotides, the CDR3 is TGCAGTGCTAGACGACAGGGTTATGATTCACCCCTCCACTTT. Its protein product is CSARRQGYDSPLHF.

The J gene is TRBJ2-3, the V gene TRBV12-3 or TRBV12-4; 7 nucleotides align to TRBD1. V dropped 7 bases and J dropped 9; count of bases not matched to a gene: 16. The CDR3 is made up of 15 amino acids. The CDR3 bases are TGTGCCAGCACCACTATCGGCAGGGGACAGATCACGCAGTATTTT. Encoded protein: CASTTIGRGQITQYF.

This clonotype was detected only a few times. The chain links TRBV4-1 to TRBJ1-1, with D unresolved. V lost 0 bases and J 0 bases, leaving 17 bases between the germline ends. Germline loops: CDR1 MGHRA, CDR2 YSYEKL. The CDR3 is made up of 18 amino acids. In DNA, the CDR3 is TGCGCCAGCAGCCAAGATCATTTCTCTAGAAGTCTGAACACTGAAGCTTTCTTT. Protein: CASSQDHFSRSLNTEAFF.

J is TRBJ1-1 and V is TRBV6-6; a possible D gene is TRBD1 (5 bases). There are 14 residues in the CDR3. CDR1 and CDR2 from the germline V gene are MNHNY and SVGAGI (reference sequence). The ends were cut back, 4 bases at V and 0 bases at J, with 9 bases in the middle. The CDR3 DNA reads TGTGCCAGCAGTTCCGACAGCATGAACACTGAAGCTTTCTTT. Its translation: CASSSDSMNTEAFF.

CDR3 sequence reads: CASSLEGIQETQYF. The CDR3 DNA reads TGCGCCAGCAGCTTGGAGGGGATCCAAGAGACCCAGTACTTC. V gene TRBV5-1 combines with J gene TRBJ2-5, with TRBD1 as a possible D gene (5 bases). Germline V gives CDR1 SGHRS, CDR2 YFSETQ. This CDR3 has 14 amino acids. V was cut by 0 bases and J by 1 base, with 7 bases left in between. Variable domain in full (rest from reference TRBV5-1 and TRBJ2-5): KAGVTQTPRYLIKTRGQQVTLSCSPISGHRSVSWYQQTPGQGLQFLFEYFSETQRNKGNFPGRFSGRQFSNSRSEMNVSTLELGDSALYLCASSLEGIQETQYFGPGTRLLVL.

The sample holds one count of this clonotype. The chain joins TRBV7-8 to TRBJ1-2; D is unclear. The V gene's germline CDR1 is SGHVS and CDR2 FQNEAQ. The CDR3 is 15 residues long. V gave up 4 bases and J gave up 3 bases, with 15 bases separating them. CDR3: CASSSPEAGDYGYTF. CDR3 sequence (DNA): TGTGCCAGCAGCTCCCCGGAGGCAGGAGACTATGGCTACACCTTC.

This clonotype was seen a few times. The gene calls are TRBV5-1 and TRBJ2-1, with D hard to call. The CDR3 sequence is 12 residues long. The germline gives CDR1 SGHRS, CDR2 YFSETQ. V was cut by 2 bases and J by 10 bases, with 10 bases left in between. CDR3 bases: TGCGCCAGCAGCTTCCAAAACAGAGAGCAGTTCTTC. This gives the protein CASSFQNREQFF.